The clone carrying this T cell receptor beta chain was detected only once. The germline V gene encodes CDR1 MNHEY and CDR2 SVGAGI. CDR3 length: 15 residues. The junction had 2 bases not matched to a gene; V was cut back by 2 bases and J by 4 bases. This entry comes from a study of blood T cell repertoires in COVID-19. As for the study in general: Samples taken during acute and convalescent COVID-19 were collected in the United States, Italy and Spain. From T cells, B-cell-depleted T cells, or PBMCs came the material, which was cDNA or gDNA.

Sequencing used immunoSEQ multiplex PCR; TCRdb keeps in-frame clones, though not all of them. The sample contains over 200,000 clones, approximately 86% of which appear only once. The clonotype originates from a man aged 18 to 29 with active or convalescent COVID-19. Sequencing used peripheral blood. The rearrangement uses TRBV6-5 and TRBJ1-2; TRBD1 matches 12 bases. In nucleotides, the CDR3 is TGTGCCAGCAGTTACGGGACAGGGGGCATCTATGGCTACACCTTC. It encodes CASSYGTGGIYGYTF.